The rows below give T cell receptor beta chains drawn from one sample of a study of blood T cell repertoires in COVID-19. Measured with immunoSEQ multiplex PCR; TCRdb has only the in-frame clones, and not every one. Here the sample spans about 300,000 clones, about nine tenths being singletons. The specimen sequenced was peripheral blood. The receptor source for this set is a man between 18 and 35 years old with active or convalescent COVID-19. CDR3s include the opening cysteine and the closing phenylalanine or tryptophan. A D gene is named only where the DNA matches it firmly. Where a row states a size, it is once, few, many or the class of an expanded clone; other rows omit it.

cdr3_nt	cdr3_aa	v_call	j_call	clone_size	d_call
TGTGCCAGCAGCTTGGCAGCGGCAAATTACAATGAGCAGTTCTTC	CASSLAAANYNEQFF	TRBV5-6	TRBJ2-1	NA	NA
TGCAGCGTCCAGACAGGTACTTTCACTGAAGCTTTCTTT	CSVQTGTFTEAFF	TRBV29-1	TRBJ1-1	NA	NA
TGCAGCGTCTCCATGACAGACCCCTCCTACAATGAGCAGTTCTTC	CSVSMTDPSYNEQFF	TRBV29-1	TRBJ2-1	NA	NA
TGCGCCAGCAGCCAAGACGCTAGCGGTATCACAGATACGCAGTATTTT	CASSQDASGITDTQYF	TRBV4-1	TRBJ2-3	NA	TRBD2
TGTGCCAGCAGCACTCAACTCACAGATACGCAGTATTTT	CASSTQLTDTQYF	TRBV7-3	TRBJ2-3	NA	NA
TGTGCCAGCAGCTTAGATCTCACTGAAGCTTTCTTT	CASSLDLTEAFF	TRBV11-2	TRBJ1-1	NA	NA
TGTGCCAGCAGTTCTGCCGGGACAGGGGGGACAGATACGCAGTATTTT	CASSSAGTGGTDTQYF	TRBV6-5	TRBJ2-3	NA	TRBD1
TGTGCCAGCAGCTGGGGCGTAATTACTGAAGCTTTCTTT	CASSWGVITEAFF	TRBV3-1/TRBV3-2	TRBJ1-1	NA	NA
TGTGCCAGCAGCTTTGGTAGCGGGGGGTACAATGAGCAGTTCTTC	CASSFGSGGYNEQFF	TRBV7-3	TRBJ2-1	NA	TRBD2
TGTGCCAGCAGTTTAGGGGTGCGAAGCGGGCCCCAGCATTTT	CASSLGVRSGPQHF	TRBV28	TRBJ1-5	NA	NA
TGTGCCAGCATCCGGACAGGGGGCAATCAGCCCCAGCATTTT	CASIRTGGNQPQHF	TRBV6-5	TRBJ1-5	NA	TRBD1
TGTGCCAGCAGTTCCGGGACAGGGTTCCTCTATGAGCAGTTCTTC	CASSSGTGFLYEQFF	TRBV6-5	TRBJ2-1	NA	TRBD1
TGCGCCAGCAGCGCACTAGCGGGGGGGCTAGATACGCAGTATTTT	CASSALAGGLDTQYF	TRBV5-1	TRBJ2-3	NA	TRBD2
TGTGCCAGCTCACCAAAGGGACTAGCCACAGATACGCAGTATTTT	CASSPKGLATDTQYF	TRBV18	TRBJ2-3	NA	TRBD2
TGTGCCAGCAGCACACAGACAGGGCCCTACGAGCAGTACTTC	CASSTQTGPYEQYF	TRBV5-4	TRBJ2-7	NA	TRBD1
TGCGCCAGCAGCTCACAGGGCGGGGGCACTGAAGCTTTCTTT	CASSSQGGGTEAFF	TRBV5-1	TRBJ1-1	NA	NA
TGTGCCAGCAGCTTAGCGTTAGGGGGCTTCCGCGATGGCTACACCTTC	CASSLALGGFRDGYTF	TRBV7-2	TRBJ1-2	NA	TRBD1
TGTGCCAGCAGCCAAGCTGAGTCCTACGAGCAGTACTTC	CASSQAESYEQYF	TRBV14	TRBJ2-7	NA	NA
TGTGCCAGCAGCAACAGACAGGGTGGTTCCTACGAGCAGTACTTC	CASSNRQGGSYEQYF	TRBV6-5	TRBJ2-7	NA	TRBD1
TGTGCCAGCAGTGTGGAGGACAGGGGTTACAATGAGCAGTTCTTC	CASSVEDRGYNEQFF	TRBV6-4	TRBJ2-1	NA	TRBD1
TGTGCCAGCACCATGGGTACAGGTTTTGGGGAGACCCAGTACTTC	CASTMGTGFGETQYF	TRBV7-7	TRBJ2-5	NA	NA
TGTGCCAGCAGCGCCGACCTGGGCAGGCTCTATGGCTACACCTTC	CASSADLGRLYGYTF	TRBV9	TRBJ1-2	NA	NA
TGTGCCAGCAGCTTTGCGATTGCGTCTAGCGGGACAGACAATGAGCAGTTCTTC	CASSFAIASSGTDNEQFF	TRBV13	TRBJ2-1	NA	TRBD2
TGTGCCAGCAGCTTCTCATCGGCGGGTGAGCCCCAGCATTTT	CASSFSSAGEPQHF	TRBV5-6	TRBJ1-5	NA	NA
TGTGCCAGCAGTACCAGGGGTGTCGGCTGGGGCTACACCTTC	CASSTRGVGWGYTF	TRBV6-5	TRBJ1-2	NA	NA
TGTGCCAGCACCCTTTCGGGGGTGGTTCCGTACTTC	CASTLSGVVPYF	TRBV5-6	TRBJ2-7	NA	NA
TGCGCCAGCAGCTTGAACGGGGATCGGGTGACCCAGTACTTC	CASSLNGDRVTQYF	TRBV5-1	TRBJ2-5	NA	NA
TGTGCCAGCAGCCATAGGCCCGGACAGGGGGCGCCGGAAAACACCATATATTTT	CASSHRPGQGAPENTIYF	TRBV14	TRBJ1-3	NA	TRBD1
TGTGCCAGCAGCTCCGCCACGGGTAGCGCAGATACGCAGTATTTT	CASSSATGSADTQYF	TRBV7-9	TRBJ2-3	NA	NA
TGTGCCAGCCATAGGACAGGGGGCCAGCCCCAGCATTTT	CASHRTGGQPQHF	TRBV6-6	TRBJ1-5	once	TRBD1
TGTGCCAGCAGCGTAGGGGGCTACGAGCAGTACTTC	CASSVGGYEQYF	TRBV2	TRBJ2-7	NA	NA